One TCR beta chain is described in this entry. Antigen unknown. This sample was included in a study of beta chain features in type 1 diabetes. This CDR3 is built from 10 residues. V was pared by 5 bases and J by 11 bases, with 9 bases between. Germline loops: CDR1 SGHAT, CDR2 FQNNGV. Reverse transcription of all isolated RNA meant that expressed TCRB transcripts were sequenced. The assay was immunoSEQ multiplex PCR, and TCRdb's table has in-frame clones only and misses some. Among 250,000 or so clones listed, approximately 14% were seen once. Study-level results: Among all four CD4+ subsets, Type 1 diabetes patients had TCRB CDR3s that were moderately but significantly shorter. Patients with type 1 diabetes showed fewer VDJ junction insertions and more deletions.

This receptor was obtained from a man younger than 45 with type 1 diabetes. The rearrangement links TRBV11-2 to TRBJ2-5, with a tentative D call TRBD1 (5 bases). The sequenced sample consisted of naive CD4+ T cells from blood. DNA of the CDR3: TGTGCCAGCAGCCGGGCAGGGCAGTACTTC. Protein product: CASSRAGQYF. The variable domain in full, completed from reference TRBV11-2 and TRBJ2-5, reads EAGVAQSPRYKIIEKRQSVAFWCNPISGHATLYWYQQILGQGPKLLIQFQNNGVVDDSQLPKDRFSAERLKGVDSTLKIQPAKLEDSAVYLCASSRAGQYFGPGTRLLVL.